Below are 2 T cell receptor beta chains sequenced from a single sample in a study of T cells in Graves' hyperthyroidism and ophthalmopathy (dated by TCRdb to between 2017 and 2020). Library method: multiplex PCR. Sequenced using an Illumina HiSeq 2000. The TCR beta CDR3 regions were amplified from the RNA transcripts. For the first round of RT-PCR on the TCR CDR3, the HTBI primer set was used together with the Qiagen OneStep RT-PCR kit. The public reads were quality trimmed at Q25 with fastp and then assembled into clones with MiXCR by TCRdb, keeping productive beta chains. Rows are unified per CDR3 protein, each entry keeping the most common DNA and genes. The sample contains about 690,000 distinct CDR3 sequences, 17% of them found a single time. Clones ranked in the top ten supply around 16% of the sample. The source material was blood. These receptors were taken from a man aged 50 or older with Graves' hyperthyroidism.

This clonotype was detected a few times. The J gene is TRBJ1-4, the V gene TRBV5-1; 9 bases are shared with TRBD1. The CDR3 has 14 residues. Germline values: CDR1 SGHRS, CDR2 YFSETQ. V lost 4 bases to trimming and J lost 8 bases; unmatched junction nucleotides: 6. In nucleotides, the CDR3 is TGCGCCAGCAGCCTCGGGACAGGGTACGAAAAACTGTTTTTT. This codes for CASSLGTGYEKLFF. Using reference TRBV5-1 and TRBJ1-4 for the parts outside the CDR3, the full variable domain is KAGVTQTPRYLIKTRGQQVTLSCSPISGHRSVSWYQQTPGQGLQFLFEYFSETQRNKGNFPGRFSGRQFSNSRSEMNVSTLELGDSALYLCASSLGTGYEKLFFGSGTQLSVL.

This clonotype has at least ten counts. The genes are TRBV28 and TRBJ2-1, with 8 nucleotides matching TRBD2. The germline CDR1 and CDR2 sequences are MDHEN and SYDVKM. CDR3 length: 20 residues. V shed 2 bases, J shed 2 bases, and the junction held 17 bases outside the gene matches. In DNA, the CDR3 is TGTGCCAGCAGTTTACTTCCTAGCGGGTACAACGCCTTCACCTACAATGAGCAGTTCTTC. Protein sequence: CASSLLPSGYNAFTYNEQFF.